This T cell receptor beta chain was documented in a study of shared clonotypes between healthy human individuals. Whole-study results and caveats: How much donors shared clonotypes was expected to be affected by sequencing depth.

Method: immunoSEQ multiplex PCR; TCRdb's copy keeps in-frame clones and lacks some. Found here are 90,000 to 130,000 clones, over 65% of them singletons; the top ten hold more than 20%. Comments on this clone: Its target is unknown.

Trimming took 1 base from V and 6 from J, leaving 15 bases between them. The CDR3 has 15 amino acids. Germline V CDR1 and CDR2: MNHEY, SVGAGI. Sequenced material: memory CD8+ T cells sorted from blood. The sample's subset: CD45RO+ cells pooled with CCR7-negative TemRA cells. The receptor comes from a woman in her 30s in good health. The chain joins TRBV6-5 to TRBJ1-2, with D unclear. The DNA of the CDR3 is TGTGCCAGCAGTTACTTCCCGGGGAGTTCCCATGGCTACACCTTC. This translates into CASSYFPGSSHGYTF.